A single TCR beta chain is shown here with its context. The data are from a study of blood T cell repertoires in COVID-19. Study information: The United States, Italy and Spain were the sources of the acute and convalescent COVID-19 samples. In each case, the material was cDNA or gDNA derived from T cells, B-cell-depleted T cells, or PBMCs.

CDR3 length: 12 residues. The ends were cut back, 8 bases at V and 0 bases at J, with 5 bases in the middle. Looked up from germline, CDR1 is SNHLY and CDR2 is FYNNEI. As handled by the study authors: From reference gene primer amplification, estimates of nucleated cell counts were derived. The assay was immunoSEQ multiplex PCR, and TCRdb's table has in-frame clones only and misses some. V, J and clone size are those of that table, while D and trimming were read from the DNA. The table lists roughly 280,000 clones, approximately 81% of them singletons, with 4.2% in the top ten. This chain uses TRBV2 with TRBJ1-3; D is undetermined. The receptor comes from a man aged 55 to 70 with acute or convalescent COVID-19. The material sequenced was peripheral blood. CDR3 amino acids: CASSLSGNTIYF. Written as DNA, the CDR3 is TGTGCCAGCTCACTCTCTGGAAACACCATATATTTT.